This TCR beta chain appears in the sequencing data of a study of blood T cells in healthy people across ages. Study-level findings and limits: Naive T cell percentage and TCR beta diversity correlated strongly. Both higher diversity and more naive CD4+ cells marked long-lived donors when set against aged donors. What prevented conclusive comparison of naive and antigen-experienced cells was that PBMCs were unsorted. Per million T cells, TCR beta diversity dropped about linearly as age rose.

PCR was performed a second time for about 6 to 12 cycles using a sample-barcoded 5' primer and a J-beta primer mix. TCRdb passed the 5' RACE reads through MiXCR, listing each CDR3 protein once. The sample consists of about 620,000 distinct CDR3 sequences, 21% of them appearing once. Comments on this clonotype: Its antigen is currently unknown.

Germline CDR1 reads SQVTM; CDR2 reads ANQGSEA. The CDR3 is made up of 14 amino acids. This chain joins TRBV29-1 and TRBJ2-5; 15 nucleotides line up with TRBD2. The end of the DNA fits TRBJ2-1 better, so the J call may be wrong. The source is a man aged 70 or older in good health. The sequenced sample consisted of blood. The CDR3 here is CSVTGLAGGYEQFF. As DNA, the CDR3 is TGCAGCGTTACAGGACTAGCGGGAGGGTATGAGCAGTTCTTC.